The 20 T cell receptor beta chains given below trace back to one sample, sequenced in a study of beta chain features in type 1 diabetes. Study-level findings and limits: Moderate but significant shortening of TCRB CDR3s was recorded in all four CD4+ subsets from Type 1 diabetes patients.

Sequencing targeted expressed TCRB transcripts, as all isolated RNA had been reverse transcribed. Libraries were prepared by immunoSEQ multiplex PCR; TCRdb keeps only in-frame clonotypes and omits some of them. The sample contains 500,000 to 850,000 clones, 11% to 15% of which appear only once. These receptors are not linked to any known antigen. The specimen was naive CD4+ T cells from blood. Source of these receptors: a man aged 18 to 29 with type 1 diabetes.

V is TRBV6-6 and J is TRBJ1-1; D gene ambiguous. CDR1 is MNHNY and CDR2 is SVGAGI in the germline V gene (reference sequence). The CDR3 has 12 residues. Trimming pared 7 bases from V and 2 bases from J, leaving 8 bases between. The CDR3 reads CASTRDNTEAFF. The CDR3 DNA reads TGTGCCAGCACCCGCGACAACACTGAAGCTTTCTTT.

This clone was seen a few times. The genes are TRBV25-1 and TRBJ2-5; D is perhaps TRBD2 (5 bases). The better agreement between TRBJ2-7 and the DNA end casts doubt on the J call. Germline V lookup: CDR1 MGHDK, CDR2 SYGVNS. The length of the CDR3 is 11 residues. The DNA of the CDR3 is TGTGCCAGCAATTCGGGGAGCGAGCAGTACTTC. Encoded protein: CASNSGSEQYF.

The chain has TRBV13 and TRBJ2-1; 8 bases are a match to TRBD2. The CDR3 is made up of 15 amino acids. V lost 3 bases, J lost 1 base, and 2 bases stayed unmatched. Germline CDR1 and CDR2: PRHDT and FYEKMQ (reference sequence). The CDR3 DNA reads as TGTGCCAGCAGCTTTAGCGGGGTATCCTACAATGAGCAGTTCTTC. This encodes CASSFSGVSYNEQFF.

This clone was seen many times. Other nucleotide sequences from this sample produce the same CDR3. This chain connects TRBV7-2 to TRBJ2-3; D uncertain. Trimming cost V 3 bases and J 3 bases, with 4 bases left between them. Germline CDR1 reads SGHTA; CDR2 reads FQGNSA. The CDR3 totals 12 residues. The CDR3 is CASSLSTDTQYF. In DNA form, the CDR3 reads TGTGCCAGCAGCTTGAGTACAGATACGCAGTATTTT. Supplemented by reference TRBV7-2 and TRBJ2-3, the full variable domain reads GAGVSQSPSNKVTEKGKDVELRCDPISGHTALYWYRQSLGQGLEFLIYFQGNSAPDKSGLPSDRFSAERTGGSVSTLTIQRTQQEDSAVYLCASSLSTDTQYFGPGTRLTVL.

V is TRBV5-4 and J is TRBJ2-2; the match to TRBD1 covers 8 bases. The CDR3 runs to 17 residues. V was pared by 4 bases and J by 0 bases, with 8 bases of the junction left unmatched. The V gene's germline CDR1 is SGHNT and CDR2 YYREEE (reference sequence). The CDR3 spells CASSPGQGFANTGELFF. CDR3 sequence (DNA): TGTGCCAGCAGCCCAGGACAGGGTTTTGCGAACACCGGGGAGCTGTTTTTT.

The V and J genes are TRBV14 and TRBJ2-6; no firm D call. The CDR3 runs 17 residues. V lost 3 bases and J 2 bases, leaving 14 bases between the germline ends. Germline V lookup: CDR1 SGHDN, CDR2 FVKESK. The CDR3 DNA reads as TGTGCCAGCAGCCAGGCCTGGGGTGGCGCTGGGGCCAACGTCCTGACTTTC. This translates into CASSQAWGGAGANVLTF. Using reference TRBV14 and TRBJ2-6 for the parts outside the CDR3, the full variable domain is EAGVTQFPSHSVIEKGQTVTLRCDPISGHDNLYWYRRVMGKEIKFLLHFVKESKQDESGMPNNRFLAERTGGTYSTLKVQPAELEDSGVYFCASSQAWGGAGANVLTFGAGSRLTVL.

The chain is built from TRBV7-2 and TRBJ1-1; D remains unclear. Trimming shortened V by 4 bases and J by 7 bases, and 13 bases separated the two germline ends. This CDR3 spans 13 amino acids. CDR1 is SGHTA and CDR2 is FQGNSA in the germline V gene. CDR3 sequence: CASSSRKLVEAFF. CDR3 nucleotide sequence: TGTGCCAGCAGCTCCCGTAAGTTGGTTGAAGCTTTCTTT. The complete variable domain, with remaining parts taken from reference TRBV7-2 and TRBJ1-1, reads GAGVSQSPSNKVTEKGKDVELRCDPISGHTALYWYRQSLGQGLEFLIYFQGNSAPDKSGLPSDRFSAERTGGSVSTLTIQRTQQEDSAVYLCASSSRKLVEAFFGQGTRLTVV.

This clone came up a few times. The chain uses TRBV10-3 and TRBJ2-7; 11 bases line up with TRBD1. V dropped 10 bases and J dropped 4; count of bases not matched to a gene: 6. The CDR3 extends over 13 amino acids. Germline-derived CDR1 and CDR2 are ENHRY and SYGVKD. CDR3 sequence (DNA): TGTGCCACCTGGGACAGGGGGAAGTACGAGCAGTACTTC. It is translated as CATWDRGKYEQYF.

This chain joins TRBV7-3 and TRBJ2-2; D is ambiguous. The V gene lost 0 bases and the J gene lost 4 bases, with 9 bases spanning the gap. This CDR3 contains 15 residues. Germline loops: CDR1 SGHTA, CDR2 FQGTGA. CDR3 DNA sequence: TGTGCCAGCAGCTTAACAGGCCGGGTCACCGGGGAGCTGTTTTTT. Its translation: CASSLTGRVTGELFF.

This clone was counted a few times. The chain links TRBV30 to TRBJ1-2; D is ambiguous. The germline gives CDR1 GTSNPN, CDR2 SVGIG (reference sequence). The V and J ends lost 0 bases and 8 bases respectively, with 13 bases between them. CDR3 length: 13 residues. CDR3 nucleotide sequence: TGTGCCTGGAGTGTTGAAGGGAGGCGCGGCTACACCTTC. Its protein is CAWSVEGRRGYTF.

The chain joins TRBV9 to TRBJ2-2; D is perhaps TRBD2 (7 bases). Between the trimmed V and J ends, which lost 0 bases and 3 bases, there was a span of 18 bases. CDR1 is SGDLS and CDR2 is YYNGEE in the germline V gene. The CDR3 sequence is 18 residues long. The CDR3 loop reads CASSVAVGRGADTGELFF. CDR3 in DNA: TGTGCCAGCAGCGTAGCTGTCGGACGGGGGGCCGACACCGGGGAGCTGTTTTTT.

This chain links TRBV4-1 with TRBJ2-5; 12 bases are shared with TRBD1. V shed 4 bases, J shed 5 bases, and the junction held 5 bases outside the gene matches. The germline gives CDR1 MGHRA, CDR2 YSYEKL. This CDR3 is built from 15 residues. CDR3 loop: CASSPRDRGPETQYF. In DNA form, the CDR3 reads TGCGCCAGCAGCCCCCGGGACAGGGGGCCTGAGACCCAGTACTTC.

This clone was counted between two and nine times. V is TRBV30 and J is TRBJ1-1, with D possibly matching TRBD1 (6 bases). Germline V gene lookup returns CDR1 GTSNPN and CDR2 SVGIG (reference sequence). V was trimmed by 6 bases and J by 4 bases, leaving 15 bases between them. The CDR3 extends over 13 amino acids. CDR3 sequence: CACSKGGSTEAFF. The CDR3 DNA is TGTGCCTGTAGTAAGGGGGGGAGCACTGAAGCTTTCTTT.

This chain connects TRBV10-3 to TRBJ2-5; the D gene could be TRBD1 or TRBD2 (5 bases each). The CDR3 has 17 residues. Trimming took off 6 bases at V and 0 bases at J, with 20 bases between the two ends. Germline values: CDR1 ENHRY, CDR2 SYGVKD. The chain's CDR3 is CAIRGPASGRDQETQYF. The CDR3 DNA reads as TGTGCCATCAGGGGACCTGCGTCTGGGCGGGACCAAGAGACCCAGTACTTC.

This clone was seen more than once but under ten times. This chain connects TRBV4-1 to TRBJ2-3; D unresolved. CDR3 length: 13 residues. The germline V and J ends were trimmed by 6 bases and 4 bases, with 11 bases remaining between them. CDR1 and CDR2 from the germline V gene are MGHRA and YSYEKL. The CDR3 loop reads CASSYRVADTQYF. CDR3 coding DNA: TGCGCCAGCAGTTATCGGGTCGCAGATACGCAGTATTTT.

This chain uses TRBV7-6 with TRBJ2-2, with D possibly TRBD1 on 6 matching bases. The germline V and J ends were trimmed by 0 bases and 4 bases, with 12 bases remaining between them. Germline loops: CDR1 SGHVS, CDR2 FNYEAQ. CDR3 length: 16 amino acids. The CDR3 region is CASSLANRAATGELFF. In DNA form, the CDR3 reads TGTGCCAGCAGCTTAGCTAACAGGGCGGCCACCGGGGAGCTGTTTTTT.

V is TRBV18 and J is TRBJ1-1; no reliable D call. There are 14 residues in the CDR3. Germline CDR1 and CDR2: KGHSH and LQKENI. The V and J ends lost 5 bases and 5 bases respectively, with 15 bases between them. In nucleotides, the CDR3 is TGTGCCAGCTCATCGGAACAGACTAATACTGAAGCTTTCTTT. Protein product: CASSSEQTNTEAFF.

Only a few counts were recorded for this clone. The V call is TRBV7-8, the J call TRBJ1-2; D might be TRBD1 (6 bases). CDR1 is SGHVS and CDR2 is FQNEAQ in the germline V gene. Trimming removed 4 bases at V and 5 bases at J, with 11 bases between. CDR3 length: 13 amino acids. CDR3 sequence reads: CASSSTGLYGYTF. The CDR3 region has the DNA TGTGCCAGCAGCTCCACAGGGTTGTATGGCTACACCTTC.

The sample holds a few counts of this clone. V usage is TRBV9 and J usage is TRBJ1-2; 7 nucleotides align to TRBD1. V lost 0 bases, J lost 12 bases, and 11 bases stayed unmatched. The CDR3 sequence is 14 residues long. CDR1 and CDR2 from the germline V gene are SGDLS and YYNGEE. The CDR3 spells CASSVGPDRPSDTF. The CDR3 DNA reads as TGTGCCAGCAGCGTAGGTCCGGACAGGCCTTCGGACACCTTC.

This clone was seen a few times. The V and J genes are TRBV9 and TRBJ2-3, with a tentative D call TRBD1 (6 bases). The V and J ends lost 5 bases and 2 bases respectively, with 12 bases between them. Germline V lookup: CDR1 SGDLS, CDR2 YYNGEE. The CDR3 totals 14 residues. The DNA for the CDR3 is TGTGCCAGCAGTCGGGCAGGGGACACAGATACGCAGTATTTT. The encoded protein is CASSRAGDTDTQYF.